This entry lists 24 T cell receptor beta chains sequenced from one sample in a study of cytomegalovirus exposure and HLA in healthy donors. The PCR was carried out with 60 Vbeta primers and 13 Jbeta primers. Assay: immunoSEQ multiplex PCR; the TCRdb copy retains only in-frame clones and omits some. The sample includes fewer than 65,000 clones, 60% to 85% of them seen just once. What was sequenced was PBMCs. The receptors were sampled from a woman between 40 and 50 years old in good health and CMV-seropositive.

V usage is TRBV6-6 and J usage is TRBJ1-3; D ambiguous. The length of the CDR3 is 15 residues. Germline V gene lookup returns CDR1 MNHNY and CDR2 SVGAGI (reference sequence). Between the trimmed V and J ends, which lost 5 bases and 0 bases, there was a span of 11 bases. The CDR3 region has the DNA TGTGCCAGCAGTCTCCGGTACGACTCTGGAAACACCATATATTTT. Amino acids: CASSLRYDSGNTIYF.

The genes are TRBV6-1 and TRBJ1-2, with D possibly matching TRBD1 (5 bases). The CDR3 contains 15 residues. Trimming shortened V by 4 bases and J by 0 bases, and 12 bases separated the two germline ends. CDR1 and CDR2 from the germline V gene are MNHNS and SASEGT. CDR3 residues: CASSVGQGSNYGYTF. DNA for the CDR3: TGTGCCAGCAGTGTTGGGCAGGGATCTAACTATGGCTACACCTTC.

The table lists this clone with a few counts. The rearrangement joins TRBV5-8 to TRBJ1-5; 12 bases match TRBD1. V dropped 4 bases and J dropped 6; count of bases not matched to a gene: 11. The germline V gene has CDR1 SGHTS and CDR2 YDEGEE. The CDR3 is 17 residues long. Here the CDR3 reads CASSTLGQGASPQPQHF. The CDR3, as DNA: TGTGCCAGCAGCACCCTGGGACAGGGGGCGAGTCCTCAGCCCCAGCATTTT.

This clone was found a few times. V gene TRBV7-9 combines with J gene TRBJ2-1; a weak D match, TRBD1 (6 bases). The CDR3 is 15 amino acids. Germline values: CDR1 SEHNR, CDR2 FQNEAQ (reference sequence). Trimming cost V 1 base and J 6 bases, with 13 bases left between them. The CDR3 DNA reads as TGTGCCAGCAGCTTAGGGGGGCGGGCAGCCAATGAGCAGTTCTTC. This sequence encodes CASSLGGRAANEQFF.

The DNA of the CDR3 is TGCGCCAGCTGGAGACAGGGGAACACTGAAGCTTTCTTT. It yields the protein CASWRQGNTEAFF. J is TRBJ1-1 and V is TRBV5-1, with 7 bases that match TRBD1. CDR1 is SGHRS and CDR2 is YFSETQ in the germline V gene. The CDR3 spans 13 residues. V gave up 7 bases and J gave up 1 base; unmatched junction bases: 4.

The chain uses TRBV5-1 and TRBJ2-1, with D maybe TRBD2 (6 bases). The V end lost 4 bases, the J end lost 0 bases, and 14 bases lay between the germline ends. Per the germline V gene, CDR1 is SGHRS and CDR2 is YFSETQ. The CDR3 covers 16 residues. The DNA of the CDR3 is TGCGCCAGCAGCAAGCATAGCGGAAGCTCCTACAATGAGCAGTTCTTC. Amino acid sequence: CASSKHSGSSYNEQFF.

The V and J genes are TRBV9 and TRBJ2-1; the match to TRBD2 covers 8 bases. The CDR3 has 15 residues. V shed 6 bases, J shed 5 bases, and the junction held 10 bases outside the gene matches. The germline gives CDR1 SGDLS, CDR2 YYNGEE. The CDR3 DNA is TGTGCCAGCACCACGGGAGGGGCCCTTAACAATGAGCAGTTCTTC. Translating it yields CASTTGGALNNEQFF.

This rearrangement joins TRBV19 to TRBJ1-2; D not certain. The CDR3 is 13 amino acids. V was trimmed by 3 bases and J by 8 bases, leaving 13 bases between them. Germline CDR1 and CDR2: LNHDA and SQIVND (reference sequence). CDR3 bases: TGTGCCAGTAGTATTCGGCGGGTCGGGGGCTACACCTTC. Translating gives CASSIRRVGGYTF. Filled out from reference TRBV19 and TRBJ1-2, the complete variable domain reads DGGITQSPKYLFRKEGQNVTLSCEQNLNHDAMYWYRQDPGQGLRLIYYSQIVNDFQKGDIAEGYSVSREKKESFPLTVTSAQKNPTAFYLCASSIRRVGGYTFGSGTRLTVV.

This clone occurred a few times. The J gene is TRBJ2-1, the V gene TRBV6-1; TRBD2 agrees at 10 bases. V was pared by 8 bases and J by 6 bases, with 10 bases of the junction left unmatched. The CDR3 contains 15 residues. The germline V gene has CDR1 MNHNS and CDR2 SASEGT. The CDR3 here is CASWDSGGYLNEQFF. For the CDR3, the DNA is TGTGCCAGCTGGGATAGCGGGGGGTACCTCAATGAGCAGTTCTTC.

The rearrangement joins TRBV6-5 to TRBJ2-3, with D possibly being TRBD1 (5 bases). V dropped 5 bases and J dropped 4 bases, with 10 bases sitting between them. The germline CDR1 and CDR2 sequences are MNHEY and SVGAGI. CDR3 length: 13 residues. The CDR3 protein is CASSLHRSDTQYF. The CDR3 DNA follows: TGTGCCAGCAGTCTCCACAGGTCAGATACGCAGTATTTT.

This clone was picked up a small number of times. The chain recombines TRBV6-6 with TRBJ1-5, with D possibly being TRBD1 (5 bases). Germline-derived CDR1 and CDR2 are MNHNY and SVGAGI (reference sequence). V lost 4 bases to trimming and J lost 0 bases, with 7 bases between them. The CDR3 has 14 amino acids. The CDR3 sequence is CASSFTGSNQPQHF. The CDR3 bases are TGTGCCAGCAGTTTCACAGGTAGCAATCAGCCCCAGCATTTT.

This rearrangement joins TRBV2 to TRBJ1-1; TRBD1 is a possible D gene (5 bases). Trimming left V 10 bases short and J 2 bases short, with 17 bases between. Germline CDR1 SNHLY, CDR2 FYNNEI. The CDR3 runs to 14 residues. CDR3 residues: CATSGRGRNTEAFF. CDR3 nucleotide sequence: TGTGCCACCTCAGGGAGGGGCCGAAACACTGAAGCTTTCTTT.

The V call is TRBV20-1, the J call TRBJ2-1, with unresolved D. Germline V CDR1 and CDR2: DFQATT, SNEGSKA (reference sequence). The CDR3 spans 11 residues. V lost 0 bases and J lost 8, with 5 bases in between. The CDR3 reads CSAREHYEQFF. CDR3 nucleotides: TGCAGTGCTAGAGAGCACTATGAGCAGTTCTTC.

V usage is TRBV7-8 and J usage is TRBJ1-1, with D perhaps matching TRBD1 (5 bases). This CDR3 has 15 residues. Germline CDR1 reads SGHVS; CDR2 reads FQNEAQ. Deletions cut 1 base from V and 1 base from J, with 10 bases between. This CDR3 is CASSLVPGGNTEAFF. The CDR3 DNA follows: TGTGCCAGCAGCTTAGTACCGGGGGGGAACACTGAAGCTTTCTTT.

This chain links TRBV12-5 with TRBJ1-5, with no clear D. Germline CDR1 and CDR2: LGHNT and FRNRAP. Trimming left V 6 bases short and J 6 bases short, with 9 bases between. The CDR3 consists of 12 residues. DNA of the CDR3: TGTGCTAGTGGCTTAGTTGGTCAGCCCCAGCATTTT. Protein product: CASGLVGQPQHF.

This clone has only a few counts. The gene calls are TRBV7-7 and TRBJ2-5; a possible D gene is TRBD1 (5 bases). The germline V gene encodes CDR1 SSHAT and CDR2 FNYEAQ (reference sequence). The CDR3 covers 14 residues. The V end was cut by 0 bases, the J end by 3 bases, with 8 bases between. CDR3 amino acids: CASSLAGHKETQYF. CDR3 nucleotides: TGTGCCAGCAGCTTAGCCGGACACAAAGAGACCCAGTACTTC.

CDR3 sequence: CASSPRQGEAFF. CDR3 nucleotides: TGTGCCAGCAGCCCTCGACAGGGAGAAGCTTTCTTT. The chain combines TRBV5-4 with TRBJ1-1; 7 bases match TRBD1. The CDR3 has 12 amino acids. Looked up from germline, CDR1 is SGHNT and CDR2 is YYREEE (reference sequence). Unmatched junction bases numbered 5, after V lost 4 bases and J lost 8 bases.

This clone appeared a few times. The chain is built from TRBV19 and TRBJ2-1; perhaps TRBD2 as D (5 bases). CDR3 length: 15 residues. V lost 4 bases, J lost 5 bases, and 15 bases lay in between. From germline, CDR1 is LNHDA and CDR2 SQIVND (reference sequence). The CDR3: CASSTLGAGNNEQFF. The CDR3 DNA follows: TGTGCCAGTAGTACCCTAGGTGCGGGCAACAATGAGCAGTTCTTC.

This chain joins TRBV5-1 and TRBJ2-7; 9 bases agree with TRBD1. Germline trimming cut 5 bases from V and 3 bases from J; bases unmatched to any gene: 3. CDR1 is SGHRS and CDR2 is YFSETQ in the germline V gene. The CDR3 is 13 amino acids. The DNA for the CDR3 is TGCGCCAGCAGAACGACAGGGGGCTACGAGCAGTACTTC. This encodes CASRTTGGYEQYF.

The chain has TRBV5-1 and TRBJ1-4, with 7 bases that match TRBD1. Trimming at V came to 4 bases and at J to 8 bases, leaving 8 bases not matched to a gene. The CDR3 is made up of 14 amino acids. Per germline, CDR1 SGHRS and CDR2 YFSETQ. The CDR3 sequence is CASSRAQGYEKLFF. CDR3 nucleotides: TGCGCCAGCAGCCGGGCACAGGGGTACGAAAAACTGTTTTTT.

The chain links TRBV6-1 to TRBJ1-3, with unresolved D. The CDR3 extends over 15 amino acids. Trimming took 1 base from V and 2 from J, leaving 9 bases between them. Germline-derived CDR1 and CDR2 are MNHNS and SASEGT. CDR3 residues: CASSEGPPAGNTIYF. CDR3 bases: TGTGCCAGCAGTGAAGGGCCCCCCGCTGGAAACACCATATATTTT.

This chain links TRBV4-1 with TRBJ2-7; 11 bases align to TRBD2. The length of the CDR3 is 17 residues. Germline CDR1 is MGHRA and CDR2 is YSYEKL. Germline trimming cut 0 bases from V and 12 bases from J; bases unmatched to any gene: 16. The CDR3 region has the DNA TGCGCCAGCAGCCAAGATATAGCACTAGCGGGGGCGCCGTCTCTGTACTTC. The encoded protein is CASSQDIALAGAPSLYF.

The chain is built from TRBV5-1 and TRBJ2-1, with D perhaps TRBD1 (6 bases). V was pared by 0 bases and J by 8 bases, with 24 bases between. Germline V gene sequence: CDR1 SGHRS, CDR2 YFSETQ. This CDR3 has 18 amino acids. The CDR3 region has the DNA TGCGCCAGCAGCTTGGGCGTATCAGGACAGCCACGATGGCATGAGCAGTTCTTC. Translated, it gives CASSLGVSGQPRWHEQFF.

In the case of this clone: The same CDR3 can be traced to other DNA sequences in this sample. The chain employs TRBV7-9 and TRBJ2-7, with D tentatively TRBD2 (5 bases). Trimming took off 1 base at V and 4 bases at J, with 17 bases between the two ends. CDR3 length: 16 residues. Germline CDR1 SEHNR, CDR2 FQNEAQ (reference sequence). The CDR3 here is CASSLEQSQRPYEQYF. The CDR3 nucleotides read TGTGCCAGCAGCTTAGAGCAGTCACAGCGGCCATACGAGCAGTACTTC.